These T cell receptor beta chains were read from a single sample in a study of blood T cells in healthy people across ages. TCRdb re-derived calls from the 5' RACE reads in MiXCR, one entry per CDR3 protein. The table records hundreds of thousands of distinct CDR3 sequences, more than 55% of them present only once. The sequencing sample was made of blood. The receptors were sampled from a man in his forties in good health. The CDR3 runs from the conserved cysteine through the conserved F or W. D genes are given only for firm matches. The size of a clone is reported for some rows only, either as once, few or many, or as a class for expanded clones.

>TRBV13|.|.
CASSSGASTDTQYF
>TRBV29-1|.|.
CSVERLGTGEQYF
>TRBV25-1|.|few
CASSEYGVEESGELFF
>TRBV7-2|TRBD1|once
CASSSTPGQGARAFF
>TRBV5-1|TRBD1|.
CASSLGNPGTELNTEAFF
>TRBV5-1|.|once
CASSALNDRRPTSTDTQYF
>TRBV6-5|TRBD2|.
CASSYSTGGSNEQFF
>TRBV4-1|TRBD1|.
CASSQVGTGKETQYF
>TRBV4-2|.|few
CASSQETGSVETQYF
>TRBV29-1|TRBD2|.
CSAGAPASGGYNEQYF
>TRBV28|TRBD2|.
CASSSGGKETQYF
>TRBV20-1|TRBD1|few
CSARHNRGGRSPLHF
>TRBV10-3|TRBD2|.
CAISGTSGGDYNEQFF
>TRBV9|.|.
CASSPVPGAGLNSPLHF
>TRBV9|.|once
CASSTQGLQETQYF
>TRBV20-1|.|.
CSSPDESGYTF
>TRBV6-1|.|once
CASSTMPFRTGNQPQHF
>TRBV4-2|.|.
CASSYDSNEQYF
>TRBV10-3|.|.
CAISDPRGQSNYGYTF
>TRBV6-2/TRBV6-3|.|few
CASLGGYNEQFF
>TRBV6-1|TRBD1|few
CASSVTGTGGEQYF
>TRBV20-1|TRBD1|few
CSAWDRQETQYF
>TRBV11-3|TRBD2|once
CASSLSPLRLAGSTDTQYF
>TRBV7-2|.|.
CASSPRGANYGYTF
>TRBV11-3|.|.
CASSREGLEQYF
>TRBV2|TRBD2|.
CASSEPIAGGLDRPYEQYF
>TRBV28|.|few
CASSSVRGETQYF
>TRBV12-3/TRBV12-4|TRBD1|few
CASSFDRGGEDTF
>TRBV7-3|.|few
CASSPGHTSGANVLTF
>TRBV24-1|.|few
CATSSEGAYNEQFF
>TRBV7-2|.|.
CASSSGGGTRGNTIYF
>TRBV3-1|.|few
CASRLGGDGYTF
>TRBV20-1|TRBD1|.
CSASLWDRGSSPLHF
>TRBV29-1|.|.
CSVEQGGTNEQFF
>TRBV20-1|.|many
CSARDQTVTDTQYF
>TRBV21-1|.|.
CASSKPSGWTSGILDTQYF
>TRBV7-9|TRBD2|few
CASRGGSRYEQYF
>TRBV15|TRBD1|.
CATSRDKTGGTIETQYF
>TRBV27|.|.
CASSRGRTNQPQHF
>TRBV9|.|.
CANSVNVNTGELFF